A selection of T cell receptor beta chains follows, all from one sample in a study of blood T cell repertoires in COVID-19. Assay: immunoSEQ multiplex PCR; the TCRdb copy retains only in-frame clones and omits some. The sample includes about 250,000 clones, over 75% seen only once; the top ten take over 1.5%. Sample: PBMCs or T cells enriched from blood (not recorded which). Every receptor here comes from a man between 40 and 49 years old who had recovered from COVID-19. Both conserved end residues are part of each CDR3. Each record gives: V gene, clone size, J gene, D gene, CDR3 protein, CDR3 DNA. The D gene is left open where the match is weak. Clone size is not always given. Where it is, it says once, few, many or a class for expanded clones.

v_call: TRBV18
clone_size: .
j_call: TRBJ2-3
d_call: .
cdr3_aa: CASSPPNGDTQYF
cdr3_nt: TGTGCCAGCTCACCACCGAACGGTGATACGCAGTATTTT

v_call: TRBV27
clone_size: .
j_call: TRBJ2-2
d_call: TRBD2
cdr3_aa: CASRLAGGFTGELFF
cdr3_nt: TGTGCCAGCAGACTAGCGGGAGGGTTCACCGGGGAGCTGTTTTTT

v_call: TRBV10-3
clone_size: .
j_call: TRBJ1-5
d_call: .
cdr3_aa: CAISERRDNQPQHF
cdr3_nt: TGTGCCATCAGTGAGCGGCGGGACAATCAGCCCCAGCATTTT

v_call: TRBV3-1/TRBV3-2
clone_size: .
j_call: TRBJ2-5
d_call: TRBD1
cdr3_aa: CASSQSGGEGETQYF
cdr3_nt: TGTGCCAGCAGCCAATCAGGGGGCGAGGGGGAGACCCAGTACTTC

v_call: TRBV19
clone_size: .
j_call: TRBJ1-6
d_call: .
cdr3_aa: CASSVPGSPLHF
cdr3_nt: TGTGCCAGTAGTGTGCCGGGGTCACCCCTCCACTTT

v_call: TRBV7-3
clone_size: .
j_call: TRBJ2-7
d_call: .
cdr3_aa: CASSFGPDYEQYF
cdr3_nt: TGTGCCAGCAGCTTTGGGCCGGACTACGAGCAGTACTTC

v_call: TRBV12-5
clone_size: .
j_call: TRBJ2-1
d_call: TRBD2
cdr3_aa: CASGLGIAGGLYNEQFF
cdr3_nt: TGTGCTAGTGGTTTGGGGATAGCGGGAGGGCTATACAATGAGCAGTTCTTC

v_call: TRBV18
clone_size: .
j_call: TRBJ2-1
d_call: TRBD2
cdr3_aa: CASSPTTGGEQFF
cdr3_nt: TGTGCCAGCTCACCAACAACGGGGGGTGAGCAGTTCTTC

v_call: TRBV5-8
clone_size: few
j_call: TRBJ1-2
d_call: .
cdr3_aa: CASSLEQSYGYTF
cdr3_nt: TGTGCCAGCAGCTTGGAACAGAGCTATGGCTACACCTTC

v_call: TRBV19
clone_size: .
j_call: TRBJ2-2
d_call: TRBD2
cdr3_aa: CASRPIAGTNTGELFF
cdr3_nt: TGTGCCAGTAGGCCGATAGCGGGGACGAACACCGGGGAGCTGTTTTTT

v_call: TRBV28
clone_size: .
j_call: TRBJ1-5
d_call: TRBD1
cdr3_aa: CASRNGQGNQPQHF
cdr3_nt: TGTGCCAGCAGAAACGGACAGGGGAATCAGCCCCAGCATTTT

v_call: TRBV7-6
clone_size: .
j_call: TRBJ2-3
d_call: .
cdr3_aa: CASSLGQSDTQYF
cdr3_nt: TGTGCCAGCAGCTTAGGGCAGTCAGATACGCAGTATTTT

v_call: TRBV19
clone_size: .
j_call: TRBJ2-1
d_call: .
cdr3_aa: CASSIRLFAEHNEQFF
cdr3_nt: TGTGCCAGTAGTATTAGGCTCTTTGCGGAGCACAATGAGCAGTTCTTC

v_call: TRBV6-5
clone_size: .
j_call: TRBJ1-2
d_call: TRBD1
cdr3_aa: CASEPTGTGGGYTF
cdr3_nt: TGTGCCAGCGAACCCACCGGGACAGGGGGTGGCTACACCTTC

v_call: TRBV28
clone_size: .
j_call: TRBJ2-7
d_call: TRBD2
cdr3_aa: CASNPDLSGPGWEQYF
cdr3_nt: TGTGCCAGCAACCCCGACCTTAGCGGGCCCGGTTGGGAGCAGTACTTC

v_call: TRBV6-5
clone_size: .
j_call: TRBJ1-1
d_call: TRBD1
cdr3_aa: CATYRQGWKAFF
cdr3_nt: TGTGCCACCTATAGACAGGGGTGGAAAGCTTTCTTT

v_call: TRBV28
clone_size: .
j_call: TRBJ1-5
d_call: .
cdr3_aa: CASSLEDGGAYSNQPQHF
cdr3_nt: TGTGCCAGCAGTTTAGAGGACGGGGGGGCTTATAGCAATCAGCCCCAGCATTTT

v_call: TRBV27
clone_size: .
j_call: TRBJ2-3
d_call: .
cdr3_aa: CASSPVSGSTDTQYF
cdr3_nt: TGTGCCAGCAGTCCCGTGAGCGGTAGCACAGATACGCAGTATTTT

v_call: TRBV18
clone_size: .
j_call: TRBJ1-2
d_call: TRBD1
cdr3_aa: CASSPSGTGVYGYTF
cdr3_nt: TGTGCCAGCTCACCGTCCGGGACAGGGGTCTATGGCTACACCTTC

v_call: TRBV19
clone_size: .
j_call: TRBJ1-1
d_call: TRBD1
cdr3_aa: CASSRRQGISEAFF
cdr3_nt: TGTGCCAGTAGTCGACGACAGGGTATTTCTGAAGCTTTCTTT

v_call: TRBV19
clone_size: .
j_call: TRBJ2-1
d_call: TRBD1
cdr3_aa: CASGQGYNEQFF
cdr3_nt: TGTGCCAGTGGACAGGGGTACAATGAGCAGTTCTTC

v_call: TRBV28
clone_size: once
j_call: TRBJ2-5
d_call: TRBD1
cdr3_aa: CASSQTFPGQQETQYF
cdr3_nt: TGTGCCAGCAGTCAAACCTTCCCGGGACAGCAAGAGACCCAGTACTTC

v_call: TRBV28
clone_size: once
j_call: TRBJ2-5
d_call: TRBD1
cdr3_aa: CASSLWDSGGAETQYF
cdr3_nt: TGTGCCAGCAGTTTATGGGACTCAGGGGGCGCGGAGACCCAGTACTTC

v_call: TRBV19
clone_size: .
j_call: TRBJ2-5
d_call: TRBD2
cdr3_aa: CASSIDQEAGAETQYF
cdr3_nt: TGTGCCAGTAGTATAGATCAGGAAGCGGGAGCAGAGACCCAGTACTTC

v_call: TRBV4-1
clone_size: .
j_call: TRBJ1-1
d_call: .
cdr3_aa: CASSQGSFDRMNTEAFF
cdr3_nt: TGCGCCAGCAGCCAAGGTTCTTTCGACAGGATGAACACTGAAGCTTTCTTT

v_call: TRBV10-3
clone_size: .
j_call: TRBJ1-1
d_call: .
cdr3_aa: CAISHTGRDTEAFF
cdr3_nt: TGTGCCATCAGTCATACAGGGAGGGACACTGAAGCTTTCTTT

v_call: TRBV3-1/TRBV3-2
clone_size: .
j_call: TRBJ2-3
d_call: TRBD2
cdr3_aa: CASSQAGLAGEGGPDTQYF
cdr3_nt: TGTGCCAGCAGCCAAGCGGGACTAGCGGGAGAGGGAGGGCCAGATACGCAGTATTTT

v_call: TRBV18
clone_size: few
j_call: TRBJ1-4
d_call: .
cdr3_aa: CASSPSAGPKEKLFF
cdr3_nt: TGTGCCAGCTCACCATCGGCGGGGCCTAAAGAAAAACTGTTTTTT

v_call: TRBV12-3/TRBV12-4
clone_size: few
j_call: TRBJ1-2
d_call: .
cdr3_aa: CASSFGRDYGYTF
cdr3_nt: TGTGCCAGCAGTTTCGGCCGGGACTATGGCTACACCTTC

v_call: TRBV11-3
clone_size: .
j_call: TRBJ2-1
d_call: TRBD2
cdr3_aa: CASSPMRGGQGEQFF
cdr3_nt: TGTGCCAGCAGCCCCATGCGGGGGGGCCAGGGTGAGCAGTTCTTC

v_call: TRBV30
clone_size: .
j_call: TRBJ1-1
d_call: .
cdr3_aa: CAWAGVGDTEAFF
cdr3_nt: TGTGCCTGGGCAGGGGTGGGGGACACTGAAGCTTTCTTT

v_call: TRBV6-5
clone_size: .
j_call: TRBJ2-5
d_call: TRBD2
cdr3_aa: CAGGLAGADQETQYF
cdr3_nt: TGTGCCGGAGGACTAGCGGGGGCCGACCAAGAGACCCAGTACTTC

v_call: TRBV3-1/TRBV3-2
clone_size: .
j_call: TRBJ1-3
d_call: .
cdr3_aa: CASSQVFRGSGNTIYF
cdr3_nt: TGTGCCAGCAGCCAAGTGTTCAGGGGTTCTGGAAACACCATATATTTT

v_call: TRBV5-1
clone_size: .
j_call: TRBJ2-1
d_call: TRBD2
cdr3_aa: CASSPQRDYNEQFF
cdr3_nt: TGCGCCAGCAGCCCGCAGCGGGATTACAATGAGCAGTTCTTC

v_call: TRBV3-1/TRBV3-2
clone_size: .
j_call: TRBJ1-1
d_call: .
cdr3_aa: CASSQQGSGEAFF
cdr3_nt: TGTGCCAGCAGCCAACAGGGGAGTGGTGAAGCTTTCTTT

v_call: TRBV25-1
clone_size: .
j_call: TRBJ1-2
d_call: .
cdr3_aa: CASSEARYEGYTF
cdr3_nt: TGTGCCAGCAGTGAAGCCCGATACGAGGGCTACACCTTC

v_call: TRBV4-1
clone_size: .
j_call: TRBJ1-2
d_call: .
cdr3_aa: CASSQEQGVPNYGYTF
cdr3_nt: TGCGCCAGCAGCCAAGAACAGGGCGTCCCTAACTATGGCTACACCTTC

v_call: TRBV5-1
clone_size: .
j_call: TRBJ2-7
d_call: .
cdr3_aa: CATSPSPASDGYEQYF
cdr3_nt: TGCGCCACCTCTCCCTCTCCGGCTAGCGATGGCTACGAGCAGTACTTC

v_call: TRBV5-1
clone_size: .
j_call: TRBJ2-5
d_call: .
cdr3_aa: CASSSVGTGGETQYF
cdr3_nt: TGCGCCAGCAGCTCGGTAGGCACCGGCGGGGAGACCCAGTACTTC

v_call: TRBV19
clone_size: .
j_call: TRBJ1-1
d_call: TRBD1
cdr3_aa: CASLQGVLRNTEAFF
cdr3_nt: TGTGCCAGTCTACAGGGGGTTTTGAGGAACACTGAAGCTTTCTTT